One sample yielded the 23 T cell receptor beta chains listed below, sequenced in a study of tumor-infiltrating lymphocytes in primary liver carcinoma. In addition to blood RNA drawn from unsorted whole blood, germline DNA was extracted. Total RNA amounting to 500 ng was the source from which TCR beta cDNA was made with a constant-region primer. Researchers made the TCR beta libraries by running three nested multiplex PCR rounds with slightly modified ARM-PCR. Investigators reported that the first two PCR rounds, at about 11 cycles each, used TRBV1-TRBV30 forward primers with a C-beta reverse primer. TCRdb recomputed calls from the multiplex PCR reads with MiXCR, one row per CDR3 protein. Found here are 300,000 to 350,000 distinct CDR3 sequences, 65% of them singletons; the top ten hold about 6.5%. The sequenced sample consisted of peripheral blood. Receptor source: a man between 40 and 49 years old with primary liver carcinoma and hepatitis B virus infection.

As to this clonotype: Compared with germline, one end of the junction differs, possibly owing to a read error. CDR3 coding DNA: TGTGCCAACAGCTTAGCCTACAGGGGGACGGGAACTGAAGCTCTCTTC. Translation gives CANSLAYRGTGTEALF. V gene TRBV11-2 combines with J gene TRBJ1-1, with 8 bases matching TRBD1. The CDR3 loop spans 16 amino acids. Germline V gene lookup returns CDR1 SGHAT and CDR2 FQNNGV.

CDR3 amino acids: CASSFSANTEAFF. CDR3 DNA: TGTGCCAGCAGTTTCAGCGCGAACACTGAAGCTTTCTTT. The J gene is TRBJ1-1, the V gene TRBV28; D call uncertain. The V and J ends lost 3 bases and 1 base respectively, with 6 bases between them. The CDR3 totals 13 residues. Germline V gene sequence: CDR1 MDHEN, CDR2 SYDVKM. Based on the CDR3 plus reference TRBV28 and TRBJ1-1, the full variable domain is DVKVTQSSRYLVKRTGEKVFLECVQDMDHENMFWYRQDPGLGLRLIYFSYDVKMKEKGDIPEGYSVSREKKERFSLILESASTNQTSMYLCASSFSANTEAFFGQGTRLTVV.

A word on this clonotype: This may be a read error: a much more frequent sequence differs by one nucleotide. The genes are TRBV6-5 and TRBJ2-1, with a possible D match to TRBD2 (7 bases). This CDR3 comprises 12 residues. The germline V gene has CDR1 MNHEY and CDR2 SVGAGI. V lost 8 bases, J lost 5 bases, and 10 bases lay in between. The CDR3 DNA sequence: TGTGCCAGCGGGGGGGCCCACAATGAGCAGTTCTTC. Residues: CASGGAHNEQFF.

On this clonotype itself: A much larger clone differs by one base, so this may be a read error. The chain links TRBV6-6 to TRBJ2-1; TRBD1 is a possible D gene (5 bases). This CDR3 comprises 14 residues. Per the germline V gene, CDR1 is MNHNY and CDR2 is SVGAGI (reference sequence). CDR3 protein: CACSLGNGAREQFF. The CDR3, as DNA: TGTGCCTGCAGTCTGGGTAATGGGGCGAGGGAGCAGTTCTTC.

This clonotype was seen ten or more times. The V gene is TRBV7-9, the J gene TRBJ1-1; D not certain. Germline loops: CDR1 SEHNR, CDR2 FQNEAQ (reference sequence). This CDR3 is built from 14 residues. The ends were cut back, 1 base at V and 1 base at J, with 7 bases in the middle. CDR3 bases: TGTGCCAGCAGCTTAGAATTAGGGAACACTGAAGCTTTCTTT. Translated, it gives CASSLELGNTEAFF.

Concerning this clonotype itself: A much bigger clone sits one base away, suggesting this may be a read error. This chain joins TRBV6-5 and TRBJ1-5; TRBD1 agrees at 7 bases. This CDR3 has 14 residues. V gave up 6 bases and J gave up 7 bases; unmatched junction bases: 9. Per the germline V gene, CDR1 is MNHEY and CDR2 is SVGAGI. The CDR3 protein is CASSHNRGWQPQHF. In DNA form, the CDR3 reads TGTGCCAGCAGCCATAACAGGGGCTGGCAGCCCCAGCATTTT.

The chain couples TRBV6-1 to TRBJ2-1; D perhaps matches TRBD2 (6 bases). The CDR3 length is 14 residues. Per the germline V gene, CDR1 is MNHNS and CDR2 is SASEGT. V shed 5 bases and J shed 8 bases, with 16 bases lying between them. This CDR3 is CASSNIGGGYEQFF. The CDR3 region has the DNA TGTGCCAGCAGTAACATTGGGGGAGGCTATGAGCAGTTCTTC.

Ten or more counts support this clonotype. The chain has TRBV5-6 and TRBJ1-2; D is undetermined. CDR1 is SGHDT, CDR2 YYEEEE, per germline. The CDR3 has 13 residues. Between the trimmed V and J ends, which lost 0 bases and 4 bases, there was a span of 7 bases. Here the CDR3 reads CASSLAQPYGYTF. The CDR3 nucleotides are TGTGCCAGCAGCTTGGCGCAGCCCTATGGCTACACCTTC. The full variable domain, rest sourced from reference TRBV5-6 and TRBJ1-2, is DAGVTQSPTHLIKTRGQQVTLRCSPKSGHDTVSWYQQALGQGPQFIFQYYEEEERQRGNFPDRFSGHQFPNYSSELNVNALLLGDSALYLCASSLAQPYGYTFGSGTRLTVV.

J is TRBJ2-1 and V is TRBV6-6; a possible D gene is TRBD2 (6 bases). The germline V gene encodes CDR1 MNHNY and CDR2 SVGAGI (reference sequence). The CDR3 sequence is 15 residues long. Trimming shortened V by 2 bases and J by 7 bases, and 15 bases separated the two germline ends. CDR3: CASSYGLARGNEQFF. The CDR3 coding sequence is TGTGCCAGCAGTTACGGGCTAGCGCGAGGTAATGAGCAGTTCTTC.

As concerns this clonotype: A much larger clone differs by one base, so this may be a read error. The CDR3 sequence: CASRERGSAGSADTQYF. The CDR3 region has the DNA TGTGCCAGCAGGGAAAGAGGGAGCGCAGGGAGCGCAGATACGCAGTATTTT. The chain carries TRBV6-1 and TRBJ2-3; D tentatively reads TRBD1 or TRBD2 (5 bases each). Germline values: CDR1 MNHNS, CDR2 SASEGT. The CDR3 is 17 amino acids. The V and J ends lost 6 bases and 4 bases respectively, with 23 bases between them.

This clonotype was recorded a few times. The rearrangement joins TRBV6-1 to TRBJ2-1; D is possibly TRBD1 (6 bases). CDR3 length equals 15 residues. Trimming left V 6 bases short and J 6 bases short, with 18 bases between. Germline V gene sequence: CDR1 MNHNS, CDR2 SASEGT. CDR3 loop: CASSDQGSPGNEQFF. CDR3 sequence (DNA): TGTGCCAGCAGCGACCAGGGGTCGCCCGGCAATGAGCAGTTCTTC.

Concerning this clonotype itself: Germline and junction disagree at one end, which may indicate a read error. This chain joins TRBV11-2 and TRBJ2-7, with 9 bases matching TRBD1. CDR3 size: 15 residues. Germline assignment: CDR1 SGHAT and CDR2 FQNNGV. The DNA of the CDR3 is TGTGTCAGCGGCCCGGGACAGGGACCGACCTACGAGCAGTACTTC. It is translated as CVSGPGQGPTYEQYF.

Comments on this clonotype: An end of the junction does not agree with germline; a read error may underlie this. The rearrangement links TRBV11-2 to TRBJ1-1; D remains ambiguous. CDR3 size: 15 residues. Germline V gene data show CDR1 as SGHAT and CDR2 as FQNNGV. DNA for the CDR3: TGTACCAGTAGCTTAGATCTTGCGGTGAACACTGAAGCTTTCTTT. Protein product: CTSSLDLAVNTEAFF.

This sequence joins TRBV20-1 and TRBJ2-1; 7 bases fit TRBD2. After removal of 5 bases from V and 5 bases from J, the junction contained 9 bases not matched to a gene. The CDR3 runs to 14 residues. CDR1 is DFQATT and CDR2 is SNEGSKA in the germline V gene (reference sequence). In DNA form, the CDR3 reads TGCAGTGCTGGAGCGGGATACAGCGACAATGAGCAGTTCTTC. Residues: CSAGAGYSDNEQFF.

The sample holds one count of this clonotype. A read error may explain this, as a much larger clone is one base away. J is TRBJ1-1 and V is TRBV6-7; a possible D gene is TRBD1 (5 bases). TRBV6-7 is marked as an open reading frame, function uncertain. Trimming pared 0 bases from V and 5 bases from J, leaving 25 bases between. The CDR3 spans 19 residues. In DNA, the CDR3 is TGTGCCAGCAGTTACTCAATGCCACGGGACGGACGATCGGAGACTGAAGCTTTCTTT. This sequence encodes CASSYSMPRDGRSETEAFF.

In this sample, this clonotype turned up a few times. A read error may be the cause here, since a much bigger clone is one base away. The chain uses TRBV6-5 and TRBJ2-1, with TRBD2 identical over 11 bases. Germline assignment: CDR1 MNHEY and CDR2 SVGAGI. The length of the CDR3 is 17 residues. J gave up 3 bases and V 5 bases, and 9 bases lay outside the gene matches. The CDR3 coding sequence is TGTGCCAGCAGTCCCTATTCCGGGACTAGCGGCTACAATGAGCAGTTCTTC. Protein product: CASSPYSGTSGYNEQFF.

The sample holds many counts of this clonotype. The V and J genes are TRBV6-6 and TRBJ1-5; D is unclear. Per the germline V gene, CDR1 is MNHNY and CDR2 is SVGAGI (reference sequence). V was trimmed by 4 bases and J by 8 bases, leaving 9 bases between them. CDR3 length: 12 residues. The CDR3 is CASSLDPEPQHF. Written as DNA, the CDR3 is TGTGCCAGCAGTTTAGACCCCGAGCCCCAGCATTTT.

As to this clonotype: With a much larger clone just one base away, this may be a read error. The chain links TRBV6-6 to TRBJ1-2, with a weak D call TRBD1 (5 bases). This CDR3 region has 13 residues. Per the germline V gene, CDR1 is MNHNY and CDR2 is SVGAGI (reference sequence). The ends were cut back, 7 bases at V and 8 bases at J, with 17 bases in the middle. The CDR3 region has the DNA TGTGCCAGCAACGTATGGGGACCGGGCGGCTACACCTTC. It yields the protein CASNVWGPGGYTF.

On this clonotype: One base away lies a much larger clone, so this may be a sequencing read error. The chain links TRBV6-2 or TRBV6-3 to TRBJ2-1; D is ambiguous. CDR1 is MNHEY, CDR2 SVGEGT, per germline. The CDR3 runs 13 residues. CDR3 sequence reads: CATSPPASNEQFF. Written as DNA, the CDR3 is TGTGCCACCAGTCCCCCTGCGTCCAATGAGCAGTTCTTC.

Note on this clonotype: With a much larger clone just one base away, this may be a read error. The chain links TRBV6-5 to TRBJ2-1, with 10 bases fitting TRBD2. This CDR3 contains 15 residues. Germline V gene lookup returns CDR1 MNHEY and CDR2 SVGAGI. CDR3: CASSEAGGIYYEQFF. CDR3 coding DNA: TGTGCCAGCTCCGAAGCGGGAGGGATCTACTATGAGCAGTTCTTC.

This clonotype was seen many times. CDR3 in amino acids: CASSQGRLDTQYF. The DNA for the CDR3 is TGTGCCAGCAGCCAGGGGCGACTCGATACGCAGTATTTT. This sequence joins TRBV11-3 and TRBJ2-3; D perhaps matches TRBD1 (6 bases). This CDR3 is 13 amino acids long. Trimming pared 5 bases from V and 6 bases from J, leaving 12 bases between. Germline CDR1 and CDR2: SGHNT and YENEEA.

As regards this clonotype: A clone one base away is much larger, so this may be a read error. The chain uses TRBV6-5 and TRBJ1-5; D call uncertain. The CDR3 consists of 15 residues. Germline values: CDR1 MNHEY, CDR2 SVGAGI. This chain's CDR3 is CANSSAPDGNQPQHF. CDR3 DNA sequence: TGTGCCAACAGTTCCGCGCCGGATGGCAATCAGCCCCAGCATTTT.

V usage is TRBV5-1 and J usage is TRBJ1-2, with D possibly being TRBD1 (6 bases). CDR1 and CDR2 (germline): SGHRS, YFSETQ. The CDR3 is 14 residues long. V shed 0 bases and J shed 2 bases, with 8 bases lying between them. The CDR3 here is CASSLERGNYGYTF. The CDR3 DNA reads as TGCGCCAGCAGCTTGGAAAGGGGGAACTATGGCTACACCTTC.